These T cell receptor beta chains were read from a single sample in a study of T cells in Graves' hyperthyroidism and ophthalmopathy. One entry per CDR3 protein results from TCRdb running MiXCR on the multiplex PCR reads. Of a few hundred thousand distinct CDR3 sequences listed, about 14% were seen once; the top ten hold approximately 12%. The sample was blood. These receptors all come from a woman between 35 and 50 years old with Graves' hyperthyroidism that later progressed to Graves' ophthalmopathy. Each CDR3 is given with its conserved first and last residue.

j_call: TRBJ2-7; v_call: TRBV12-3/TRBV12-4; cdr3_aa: CASGRNYEQYF
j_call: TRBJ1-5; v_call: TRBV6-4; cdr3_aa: CASSVRASIFRNQPQHF
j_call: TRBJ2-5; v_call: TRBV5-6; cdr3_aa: CASSLANGGQETQYF
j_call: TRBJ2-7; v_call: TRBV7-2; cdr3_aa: CASSRTSGSFSYEQYF
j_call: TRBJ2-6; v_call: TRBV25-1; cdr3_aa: CASSKGSGANVLTF
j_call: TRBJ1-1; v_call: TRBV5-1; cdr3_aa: CARSRGQGEWTEAFF
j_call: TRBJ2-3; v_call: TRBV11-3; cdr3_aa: CASSYGQGFTDTQYF
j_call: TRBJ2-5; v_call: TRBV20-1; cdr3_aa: CSANRPGLTETQYF
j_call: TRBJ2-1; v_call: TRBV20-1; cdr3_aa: CRSGRGANEQFF
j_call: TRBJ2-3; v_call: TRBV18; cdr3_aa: CASSPYERATDTQYF
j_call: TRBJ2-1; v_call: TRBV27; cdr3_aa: CASSLGWSEQFF
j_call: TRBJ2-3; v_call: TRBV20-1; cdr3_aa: CSAQPGGARGDTQYF
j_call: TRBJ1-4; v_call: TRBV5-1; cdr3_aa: CASREVPTNEKLFF
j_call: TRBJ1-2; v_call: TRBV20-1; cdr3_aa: CSGTVVGGYTF
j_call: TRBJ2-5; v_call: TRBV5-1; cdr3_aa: CASSPGTVGGETQYF
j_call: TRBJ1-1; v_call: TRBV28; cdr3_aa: CASSRTGSLNTEAFF
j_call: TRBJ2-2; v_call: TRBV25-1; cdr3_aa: CASSEGGLAGELFF
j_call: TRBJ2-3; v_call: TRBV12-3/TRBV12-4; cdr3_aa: CASSLGGFPTDTQYF
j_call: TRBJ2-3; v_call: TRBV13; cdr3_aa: CASSTGTSGQQSTDTQYF
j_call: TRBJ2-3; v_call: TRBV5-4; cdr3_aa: CASSLGGRQDTDTQYF
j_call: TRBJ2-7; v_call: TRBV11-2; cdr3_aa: CASSAVAGPSSYEQYF
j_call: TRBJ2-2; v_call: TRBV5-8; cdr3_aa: CASSSLFSPGELFF
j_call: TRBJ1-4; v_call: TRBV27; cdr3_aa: CASRLQGAWEKLFF
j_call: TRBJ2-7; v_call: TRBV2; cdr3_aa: CASSGGGNDEQYF
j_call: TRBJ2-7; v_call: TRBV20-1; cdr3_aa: CSARDRTSGYEQYF
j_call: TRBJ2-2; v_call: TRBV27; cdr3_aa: CASRTYLITGELFF
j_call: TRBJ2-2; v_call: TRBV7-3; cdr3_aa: CASSSWTGSTTGELFF
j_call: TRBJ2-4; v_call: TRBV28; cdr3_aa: CASSSGTGFYF
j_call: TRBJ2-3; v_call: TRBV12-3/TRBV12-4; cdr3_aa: CASSLVTGGGTDTQYF